The next 31 T cell receptor beta chains were all read from a single sample in a study of monozygotic twins with inflammatory bowel disease. TCRdb reprocessed the 5' RACE reads and stores each CDR3 protein as one record, lacking DNA. The sample has 80,000 or so distinct CDR3 sequences. Sequenced input: blood. The receptor set was obtained from a human donor with ulcerative colitis or Crohn's disease, or a healthy co-twin of an affected twin (not recorded which).

The chain carries TRBV29-1 and TRBJ1-1. Germline assignment: CDR1 SQVTM and CDR2 ANQGSEA. The CDR3 length is 12 residues. The CDR3 spells CSVEGGGPEAFF. The full variable domain, with the rest looked up from reference TRBV29-1 and TRBJ1-1, is SAVISQKPSRDICQRGTSLTIQCQVDSQVTMMFWYRQQPGQSLTLIATANQGSEATYESGFVIDKFPISRPNLTFSTLTVSNMSPEDSSIYLCSVEGGGPEAFFGQGTRLTVV.

This chain joins TRBV18 and TRBJ1-6. Germline lookup yields CDR1 KGHSH and CDR2 LQKENI. CDR3 length: 14 amino acids. The chain's CDR3 is CASSDRSYNSPLHF.

CDR3 sequence reads: CSASSGGGASYEQYF. The rearrangement uses TRBV20-1 and TRBJ2-7; TCRdb calls TRBD2, which cannot be checked without DNA. CDR1 is DFQATT and CDR2 is SNEGSKA in the germline V gene (reference sequence). CDR3 size: 15 residues.

This chain joins TRBV10-3 and TRBJ1-2. Per the germline V gene, CDR1 is ENHRY and CDR2 is SYGVKD. The CDR3 extends over 13 amino acids. The CDR3 loop reads CAISESSPADYTF.

The rearrangement joins TRBV15 to TRBJ1-1. The CDR3 has 15 residues. From germline, CDR1 is LNHNV and CDR2 YYDKDF (reference sequence). This CDR3 is CATSNTGLMNTEAFF.

This chain links TRBV20-1 with TRBJ2-3; TCRdb's D call, TRBD2, is unchecked because there is no DNA. This CDR3 is 16 amino acids long. CDR1 is DFQATT and CDR2 is SNEGSKA in the germline V gene (reference sequence). The CDR3: CSARVPAGGHTDTQYF.

The gene calls are TRBV27 and TRBJ1-5. CDR3 length: 13 residues. CDR1 and CDR2 (germline): MNHEY, SMNVEV (reference sequence). CDR3: CASSSFGHQPQHF.

This chain joins TRBV5-5 and TRBJ1-2; TCRdb lists TRBD1, though no DNA is available to test this call. Germline assignment: CDR1 SGHKS and CDR2 YYEKEE (reference sequence). The CDR3 covers 15 residues. CDR3 loop: CASSLAGTANYGYTF.

V and J are TRBV7-8 and TRBJ2-4; TCRdb calls TRBD2, which cannot be checked without DNA. Germline V gene lookup returns CDR1 SGHVS and CDR2 FQNEAQ. The CDR3 has 14 residues. CDR3: CASSLAQGWNIQYF.

This rearrangement joins TRBV7-2 to TRBJ2-6; TCRdb indicates TRBD1, and absent DNA this call remains unverified. The CDR3 runs to 17 residues. Germline CDR1 and CDR2: SGHTA and FQGNSA. CDR3: CASSLARGPSGANVLTF.

The chain employs TRBV2 and TRBJ2-4. The CDR3 spans 12 residues. CDR1 and CDR2 from the germline V gene are SNHLY and FYNNEI. CDR3 residues: CASSGDQNIQYF.

The chain employs TRBV19 and TRBJ2-1; the D call from TCRdb, TRBD2, cannot be confirmed without DNA. The CDR3 is made up of 16 amino acids. From germline, CDR1 is LNHDA and CDR2 SQIVND (reference sequence). CDR3 loop: CASRLLAGGKYNEQFF.

The chain carries TRBV7-6 and TRBJ1-2; TCRdb calls TRBD1, which cannot be checked without DNA. The CDR3 is made up of 14 amino acids. CDR1 is SGHVS, CDR2 FNYEAQ, per germline. The CDR3 protein is CASSLGRGNYGYTF. Complete variable domain (other parts from reference TRBV7-6 and TRBJ1-2): GAGVSQSPRYKVTKRGQDVALRCDPISGHVSLYWYRQALGQGPEFLTYFNYEAQQDKSGLPNDRFSAERPEGSISTLTIQRTEQRDSAMYRCASSLGRGNYGYTFGSGTRLTVV.

The V call is TRBV5-1, the J call TRBJ1-1; TCRdb designates TRBD1, a call that cannot be tested without DNA. CDR1 is SGHRS and CDR2 is YFSETQ in the germline V gene. The CDR3 totals 17 residues. The CDR3 protein is CASRDLDRGYMNTEAFF. The full variable domain, in which reference TRBV5-1 and TRBJ1-1 provide the parts outside the CDR3, is KAGVTQTPRYLIKTRGQQVTLSCSPISGHRSVSWYQQTPGQGLQFLFEYFSETQRNKGNFPGRFSGRQFSNSRSEMNVSTLELGDSALYLCASRDLDRGYMNTEAFFGQGTRLTVV.

The chain recombines TRBV6-5 with TRBJ2-3; absent DNA, TCRdb's TRBD1 call cannot be checked. From germline, CDR1 is MNHEY and CDR2 SVGAGI. The length of the CDR3 is 15 residues. The CDR3 protein is CASSYMGEVTDTQYF.

The gene calls are TRBV7-9 and TRBJ1-5; checking the TCRdb D call of TRBD1 is not possible without DNA. The germline gives CDR1 SEHNR, CDR2 FQNEAQ (reference sequence). The CDR3 contains 17 residues. CDR3 sequence reads: CASSLGREWGGDQPQHF.

The chain uses TRBV20-1 and TRBJ2-7; the D gene TCRdb calls, TRBD1, cannot be checked with no DNA. CDR3 length: 11 amino acids. CDR1 is DFQATT and CDR2 is SNEGSKA in the germline V gene (reference sequence). CDR3 loop: CSATGTFVQYF.

This rearrangement joins TRBV12-3 or TRBV12-4 to TRBJ2-3; TCRdb outputs TRBD1, but without DNA this stays unchecked. The CDR3 is 15 amino acids. CDR3 region: CASSLALTVTDTQYF.

The chain carries TRBV6-1 and TRBJ2-5; TCRdb indicates TRBD1, and absent DNA this call remains unverified. This CDR3 region has 15 residues. Germline V CDR1 and CDR2: MNHNS, SASEGT. The CDR3 loop reads CASSSTPTGQETQYF.

The chain uses TRBV12-3 or TRBV12-4 and TRBJ1-4. The CDR3 spans 14 residues. CDR3 sequence: CASSLQGAREKLFF.

The chain uses TRBV5-1 and TRBJ2-3; TCRdb lists TRBD2, though no DNA is available to test this call. Looked up from germline, CDR1 is SGHRS and CDR2 is YFSETQ. This CDR3 contains 14 residues. The CDR3 region is CASSLAVGTDTQYF.

The chain uses TRBV18 and TRBJ2-5; TCRdb lists TRBD1, though no DNA is available to test this call. The CDR3 contains 14 residues. CDR1 and CDR2 from the germline V gene are KGHSH and LQKENI. The CDR3 sequence is CASSRRTGEETQYF.

The gene calls are TRBV2 and TRBJ2-7; TCRdb outputs TRBD1, but without DNA this stays unchecked. The CDR3 runs to 19 residues. Germline CDR1 is SNHLY and CDR2 is FYNNEI. This chain's CDR3 is CASSTPGTGDLSGKDEQYF. Variable domain in full (rest from reference TRBV2 and TRBJ2-7): EPEVTQTPSHQVTQMGQEVILRCVPISNHLYFYWYRQILGQKVEFLVSFYNNEISEKSEIFDDQFSVERPDGSNFTLKIRSTKLEDSAMYFCASSTPGTGDLSGKDEQYFGPGTRLTVT.

The chain uses TRBV3-1 and TRBJ2-5; TCRdb's assignment of TRBD2 cannot be checked, as there is no DNA. This CDR3 has 19 residues. The germline gives CDR1 LGHDT, CDR2 YNNKEL (reference sequence). This chain's CDR3 is CASSPPQLAGALYQETQYF.

This chain connects TRBV19 to TRBJ1-5. CDR1 is LNHDA and CDR2 is SQIVND in the germline V gene (reference sequence). This CDR3 contains 12 residues. The CDR3: CASSILRQPQHF.

The rearrangement uses TRBV20-1 and TRBJ2-2; TCRdb proposes TRBD1, but this gene call is untestable without DNA. In germline, CDR1 is DFQATT, CDR2 SNEGSKA (reference sequence). The CDR3 is made up of 13 amino acids. The CDR3 loop is CSASRGDTGELFF.

J is TRBJ2-2 and V is TRBV5-1. The CDR3 runs 12 residues. The germline V gene has CDR1 SGHRS and CDR2 YFSETQ. CDR3 region: CASRLNSGELFF.

The V call is TRBV4-2, the J call TRBJ1-3; the TCRdb call, TRBD1, lacks DNA for checking. The CDR3 contains 16 residues. The V gene's germline CDR1 is LGHNA and CDR2 YNFKEQ. The CDR3 region is CASSQVGTLSGNTIYF.

The genes are TRBV11-2 and TRBJ2-1; the D gene TCRdb calls, TRBD1, cannot be checked with no DNA. Germline CDR1 SGHAT, CDR2 FQNNGV. The CDR3 runs 18 residues. The CDR3 spells CASSSPRGTGTNYNEQFF.

V gene TRBV24-1 combines with J gene TRBJ2-3. Per the germline V gene, CDR1 is KGHDR and CDR2 is SFDVKD. The CDR3 is 12 amino acids. CDR3 protein: CATENGADTQYF.

The J gene is TRBJ1-6, the V gene TRBV11-2. Germline V gives CDR1 SGHAT, CDR2 FQNNGV. CDR3 length: 13 amino acids. The CDR3 sequence: CASSLEPSAPLHF. Variable domain in full (rest from reference TRBV11-2 and TRBJ1-6): EAGVAQSPRYKIIEKRQSVAFWCNPISGHATLYWYQQILGQGPKLLIQFQNNGVVDDSQLPKDRFSAERLKGVDSTLKIQPAKLEDSAVYLCASSLEPSAPLHFGNGTRLTVT.